This TCR beta chain was profiled in a study of shared clonotypes between healthy human individuals (dated by TCRdb to the early 2020s). For the study in its entirety: The cohort included a few men and a couple of women between 18 and 49 years of age. To increase sequencing depth and limit assay-specific biases, different laboratories used diverse techniques to prepare libraries and sequence TCR repertoires. To estimate repertoire size and how much clonotypes are shared between individuals, the study performed deep sequencing of blood TCR repertoires from 4 to 6 healthy adults. Per donor, leukapheresis produced somewhere between about 0.94 and 9.5 billion PBMCs.

Using the deep immunoSEQ assay, multiplex PCR amplified TCR CDR3 regions from genomic DNA. Extracted genomic DNA from each cell subset was distributed evenly across all wells of several immunoSEQ 96-well plates, and each plate was treated as a replicate. For unsorted PBMC, around 330 ng genomic DNA, equal to approximately 30,000 T cell genomes, was loaded into each replicate PCR. Genomic DNA from unsorted PBMC was sequenced over ten immunoSEQ deep assay plates. Purified libraries were quantified with a Qubit 3.0 fluorometer, sized on a Bioanalyzer 2100, and re-quantified with the KAPA Library Quantification kit. Every immunoSEQ 96-well plate was sequenced on a dedicated single-read 150-cycle Illumina NextSeq 550 flow cell. In the authors' own workflow: Because the immunoSEQ output held only junctional sequences and lacked quality scores, the filtering could not match the filtering applied to full-length reads. To assign V/J genes and CDR3, sequences were annotated using PyIR, a Python wrapper for IgBLAST v1.9, with IMGT germline references. Reads with weak V/J assignments (E-value above 1e-6), missing CDR3, stop codons, out-of-frame junctions, or ambiguous translated residues were removed. A V3J clonotype was defined by an identical inferred V gene, J gene, and CDR3 amino acid sequence. The percentage overlap between two repertoires was calculated by dividing the number of shared unique clonotypes by the size of the smaller repertoire. Three approaches were used to assess repertoire richness: RTK rarefaction, the Chao1 estimator, and Recon v2.1 estimates of unobserved clonotypes. Not all clones reach the TCRdb copy of this immuneACCESS table, which keeps in-frame sequences only. Checked studies attribute under half of the gap to unresolved V genes and leave the rest unexplained. Clonal size and the V and J genes are those of that table, whereas D and trimming came from the DNA. Here the sample has hundreds of thousands of clones; around three quarters occur a single time. The leading ten clones occupy 12% of the sample.

Remarks on this clone: This receptor's antigen is unknown. No much larger clonotype is one base removed from it; base qualities were not supplied.

The study at large found these results: The genetic and exposure-history diversity represented was limited by the small number of donors. Sampling was restricted to blood, and TCR repertoires in tissue are likely to differ from TCR repertoires in blood. Based on pairwise subsampling, the degree of clonotype sharing among donors was expected to be affected by sequencing depth.

Spanning cysteine to phenylalanine, the CDR3 consists of 16 amino acids. Only the CDR3 DNA stays, 48 bases, in frame from base 1. Reading the germline V gene gives CDR1 SGHRS and CDR2 YFSETQ. At the junction V is shortened by 7 bases and J by 3 bases; bases outside the gene matches: 7. Donors were healthy HIV-negative adults with no recently reported acute infections or vaccinations. All donors were Caucasian adults living in Nashville, Tennessee, USA. In the unsorted samples, approximately 85 million PBMCs were counted, and genomic DNA was extracted using the QIAamp DNA Blood Mini kit. Blood was obtained by leukapheresis, after which PBMCs were separated by Ficoll-Histopaque density gradient centrifugation and cryopreserved in liquid nitrogen vapor phase.

Source material: PBMCs. This receptor was obtained from a woman in her 40s in good health. Some clones in this sample may be carry-over from other donors' samples. Rearrangement joined TRBV5-1 to TRBJ2-6; TRBD2 aligns with 10 central bases. The DNA reads TGCGCCAGCGCTAGCGGGAGCGATAGTGGGGCCAACGTCCTGACTTTC. It translates as CASASGSDSGANVLTF.